This TCR beta chain was obtained from a study of blood T cell repertoires in COVID-19. In the study overall: Sources were T cells, B-cell-depleted T cells, or PBMCs; the material itself was cDNA or gDNA.

In the original processing: Nucleated cell number was recorded as an estimate derived from reference gene primer amplification. Using immunoSEQ multiplex PCR, the repertoire was profiled, and TCRdb retains in-frame clones only, with some absent. D and trimming were read from the DNA, whereas the V and J calls and clone size are those reported in that table. Counted here are approximately 470,000 clones, roughly nine tenths occurring once; the ten biggest clones make up under 0.85%. The junction had 8 bases not matched to a gene; V was cut back by 1 base and J by 5 bases. The germline CDR1 and CDR2 sequences are SGHRS and YFSETQ. This CDR3 has 15 residues.

This TCR derives from a young woman who had recovered from COVID-19. The specimen was PBMCs or T cells enriched from blood (not recorded which). V usage is TRBV5-1 and J usage is TRBJ1-1, with 7 bases aligning to TRBD1. CDR3 in amino acids: CASSLKVEGATEAFF. CDR3 DNA: TGCGCCAGCAGCTTGAAGGTGGAGGGGGCAACTGAAGCTTTCTTT.